Each of the 5 T cell receptor beta chains below was sequenced from the same sample in a study of shared clonotypes between healthy human individuals. Produced via immunoSEQ multiplex PCR; TCRdb's table is partial and in-frame only. The sample records approximately 940,000 clones, roughly 72% being singletons. Sequencing was carried out using memory CD4+ T cells sorted from blood. Subset meaning: CD45RA-negative fraction. These receptors all come from a man between 18 and 29 years old in good health.

The chain joins TRBV2 to TRBJ1-1; no firm D call. Between the trimmed V and J ends, which lost 4 bases and 1 base, there was a span of 13 bases. This CDR3 is 15 amino acids long. CDR1 and CDR2 from the germline V gene are SNHLY and FYNNEI. CDR3 amino acids: CASSGGWGGNTEAFF. The CDR3, as DNA: TGTGCCAGCAGTGGAGGGTGGGGTGGGAACACTGAAGCTTTCTTT.

A single count supports this clone. This chain joins TRBV12-5 and TRBJ2-3; D remains ambiguous. The CDR3 loop spans 14 amino acids. The germline gives CDR1 LGHNT, CDR2 FRNRAP. V was trimmed by 1 base and J by 2 bases, leaving 7 bases between them. CDR3 DNA sequence: TGTGCTAGTGGTTTGGGGGATTACACAGATACGCAGTATTTT. Its protein product is CASGLGDYTDTQYF.

The rearrangement uses TRBV20-1 and TRBJ1-2; D gene unclear. Per germline, CDR1 DFQATT and CDR2 SNEGSKA (reference sequence). The CDR3 has 11 amino acids. V was trimmed by 1 base and J by 10 bases, leaving 10 bases between them. The CDR3 DNA is TGCAGTGCTAGAGTCCGACGTGACTACACCTTC. This encodes CSARVRRDYTF.

V gene TRBV19 combines with J gene TRBJ1-5, with 7 bases identical to TRBD1. CDR3 length: 15 residues. Germline V gene sequence: CDR1 LNHDA, CDR2 SQIVND (reference sequence). The trim removed 6 bases at V and 1 base at J, leaving 6 bases unmatched. For the CDR3, the DNA is TGTGCCAGTAGCACGACGGGACAGAGCAATCAGCCCCAGCATTTT. This gives the protein CASSTTGQSNQPQHF.

This clone was seen at least ten times. J is TRBJ2-7 and V is TRBV12-5; perhaps TRBD1 as D (5 bases). The germline gives CDR1 LGHNT, CDR2 FRNRAP. Trimming pared 5 bases from V and 0 bases from J, leaving 14 bases between. The CDR3 runs to 15 residues. CDR3 coding DNA: TGTGCTAGTGGTCCACAGGCAGGGCCCTCCTACGAGCAGTACTTC. This translates into CASGPQAGPSYEQYF. The whole variable domain, remainder taken from reference TRBV12-5 and TRBJ2-7, is DARVTQTPRHKVTEMGQEVTMRCQPILGHNTVFWYRQTMMQGLELLAYFRNRAPLDDSGMPKDRFSAEMPDATLATLKIQPSEPRDSAVYFCASGPQAGPSYEQYFGPGTRLTVT.